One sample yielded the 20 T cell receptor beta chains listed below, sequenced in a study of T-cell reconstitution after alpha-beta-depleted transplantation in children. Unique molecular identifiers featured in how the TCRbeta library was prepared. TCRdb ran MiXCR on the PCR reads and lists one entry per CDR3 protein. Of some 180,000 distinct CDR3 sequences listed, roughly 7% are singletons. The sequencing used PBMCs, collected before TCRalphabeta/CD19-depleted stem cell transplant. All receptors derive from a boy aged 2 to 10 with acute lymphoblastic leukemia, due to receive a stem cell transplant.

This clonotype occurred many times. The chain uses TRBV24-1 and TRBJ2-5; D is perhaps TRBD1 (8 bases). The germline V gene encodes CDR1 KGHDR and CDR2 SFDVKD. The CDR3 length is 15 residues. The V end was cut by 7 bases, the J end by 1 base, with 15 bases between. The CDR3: CATSGGTGPQETQYF. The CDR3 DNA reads TGTGCCACCAGCGGGGGGACAGGCCCCCAAGAGACCCAGTACTTC.

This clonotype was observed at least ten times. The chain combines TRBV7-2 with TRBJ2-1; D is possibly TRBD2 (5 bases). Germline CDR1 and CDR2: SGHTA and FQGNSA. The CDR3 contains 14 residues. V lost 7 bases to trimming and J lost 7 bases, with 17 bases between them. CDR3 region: CASNWAGVGNEQFF. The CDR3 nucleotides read TGTGCCAGCAACTGGGCGGGCGTCGGGAATGAGCAGTTCTTC.

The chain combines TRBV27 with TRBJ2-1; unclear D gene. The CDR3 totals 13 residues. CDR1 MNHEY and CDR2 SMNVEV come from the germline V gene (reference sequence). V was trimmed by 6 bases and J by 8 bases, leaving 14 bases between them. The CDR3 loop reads CASSPGQPDEQFF. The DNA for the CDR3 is TGTGCCAGCAGCCCCGGGCAGCCCGATGAGCAGTTCTTC.

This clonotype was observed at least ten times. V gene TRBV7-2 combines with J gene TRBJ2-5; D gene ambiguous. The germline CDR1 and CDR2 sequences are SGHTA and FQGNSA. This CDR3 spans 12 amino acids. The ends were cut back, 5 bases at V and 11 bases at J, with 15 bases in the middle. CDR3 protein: CASSPDSRSQYF. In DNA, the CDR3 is TGTGCCAGCAGCCCCGATTCTCGTTCACAGTACTTC. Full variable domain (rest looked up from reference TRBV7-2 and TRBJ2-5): GAGVSQSPSNKVTEKGKDVELRCDPISGHTALYWYRQSLGQGLEFLIYFQGNSAPDKSGLPSDRFSAERTGGSVSTLTIQRTQQEDSAVYLCASSPDSRSQYFGPGTRLLVL.

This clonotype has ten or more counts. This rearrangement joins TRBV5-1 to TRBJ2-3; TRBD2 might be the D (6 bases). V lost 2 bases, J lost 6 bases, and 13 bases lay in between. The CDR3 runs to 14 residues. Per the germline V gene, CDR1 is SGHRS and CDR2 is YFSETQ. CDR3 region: CASSFSGVRDTQYF. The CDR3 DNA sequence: TGCGCCAGCAGCTTTAGCGGCGTTCGGGATACGCAGTATTTT.

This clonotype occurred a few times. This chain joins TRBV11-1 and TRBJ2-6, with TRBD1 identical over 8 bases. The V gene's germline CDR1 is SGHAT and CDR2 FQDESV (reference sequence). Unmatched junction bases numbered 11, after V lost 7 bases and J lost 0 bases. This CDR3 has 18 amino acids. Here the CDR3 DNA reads TGTGCCAGCACAATCCGACAGGGGCTCCGCTCTGGGGCCAACGTCCTGACTTTC. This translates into CASTIRQGLRSGANVLTF.

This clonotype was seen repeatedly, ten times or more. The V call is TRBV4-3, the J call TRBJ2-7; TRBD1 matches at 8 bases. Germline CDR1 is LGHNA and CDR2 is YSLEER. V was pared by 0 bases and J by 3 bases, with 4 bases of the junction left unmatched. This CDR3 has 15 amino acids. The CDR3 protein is CASSQDRDRFYEQYF. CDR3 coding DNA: TGCGCCAGCAGCCAAGATCGGGACAGGTTCTACGAGCAGTACTTC.

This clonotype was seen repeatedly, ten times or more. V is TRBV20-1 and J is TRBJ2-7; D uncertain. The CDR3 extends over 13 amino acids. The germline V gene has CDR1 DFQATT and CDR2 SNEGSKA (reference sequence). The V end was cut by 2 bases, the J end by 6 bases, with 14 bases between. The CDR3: CSARPSLVSEQYF. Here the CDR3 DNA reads TGCAGTGCTAGACCGTCCCTAGTTAGCGAGCAGTACTTC.

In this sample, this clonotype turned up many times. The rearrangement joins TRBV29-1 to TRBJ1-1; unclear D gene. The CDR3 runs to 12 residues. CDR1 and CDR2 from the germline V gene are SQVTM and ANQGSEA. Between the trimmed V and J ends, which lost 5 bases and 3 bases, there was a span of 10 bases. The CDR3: CSVIRFHTEAFF. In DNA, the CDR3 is TGCAGCGTTATTAGATTTCACACTGAAGCTTTCTTT.

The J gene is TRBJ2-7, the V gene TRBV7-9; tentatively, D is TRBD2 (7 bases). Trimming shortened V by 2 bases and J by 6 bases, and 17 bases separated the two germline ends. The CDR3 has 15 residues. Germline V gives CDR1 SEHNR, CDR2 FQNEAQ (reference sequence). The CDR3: CASSLRRGPRGEQYF. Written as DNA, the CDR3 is TGTGCCAGCAGCTTAAGGCGGGGGCCAAGGGGCGAGCAGTACTTC.

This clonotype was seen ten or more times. CDR3 DNA sequence: TGTGCCAGCAGCTCCCGAAGGTACACAGATACGCAGTATTTT. Translation gives CASSSRRYTDTQYF. The chain combines TRBV5-5 with TRBJ2-3; D is unclear. This CDR3 comprises 14 residues. Deletions cut 3 bases from V and 2 bases from J, with 10 bases between. Germline CDR1 SGHKS, CDR2 YYEKEE (reference sequence). Variable domain in full (rest from reference TRBV5-5 and TRBJ2-3): DAGVTQSPTHLIKTRGQQVTLRCSPISGHKSVSWYQQVLGQGPQFIFQYYEKEERGRGNFPDRFSARQFPNYSSELNVNALLLGDSALYLCASSSRRYTDTQYFGPGTRLTVL.

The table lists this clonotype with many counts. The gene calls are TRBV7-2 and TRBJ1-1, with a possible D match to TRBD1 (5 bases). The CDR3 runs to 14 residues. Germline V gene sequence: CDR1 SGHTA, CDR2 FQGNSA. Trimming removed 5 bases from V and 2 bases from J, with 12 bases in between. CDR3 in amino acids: CASSVGRSNTEAFF. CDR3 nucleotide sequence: TGTGCCAGCAGCGTGGGACGATCCAACACTGAAGCTTTCTTT.

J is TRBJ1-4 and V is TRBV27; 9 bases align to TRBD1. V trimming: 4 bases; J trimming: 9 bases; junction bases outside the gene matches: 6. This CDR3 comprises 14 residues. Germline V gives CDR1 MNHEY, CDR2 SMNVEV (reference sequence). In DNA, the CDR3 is TGTGCCAGCAGTTCGACAGGGGGAGCGAAAAAACTGTTTTTT. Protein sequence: CASSSTGGAKKLFF.

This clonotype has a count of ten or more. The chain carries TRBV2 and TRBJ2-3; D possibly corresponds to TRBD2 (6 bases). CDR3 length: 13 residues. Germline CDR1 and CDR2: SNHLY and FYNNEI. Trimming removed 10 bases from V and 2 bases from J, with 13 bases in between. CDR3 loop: CATWRDFTDTQYF. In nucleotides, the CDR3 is TGTGCCACTTGGAGGGATTTCACAGATACGCAGTATTTT.

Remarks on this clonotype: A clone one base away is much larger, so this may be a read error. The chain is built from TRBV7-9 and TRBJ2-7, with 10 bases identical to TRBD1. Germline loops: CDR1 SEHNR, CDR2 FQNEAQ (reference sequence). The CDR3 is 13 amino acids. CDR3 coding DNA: TGTGCGAGCAACTATGACAGGGGGCAAGAGCTGTACTTC. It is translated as CASNYDRGQELYF.

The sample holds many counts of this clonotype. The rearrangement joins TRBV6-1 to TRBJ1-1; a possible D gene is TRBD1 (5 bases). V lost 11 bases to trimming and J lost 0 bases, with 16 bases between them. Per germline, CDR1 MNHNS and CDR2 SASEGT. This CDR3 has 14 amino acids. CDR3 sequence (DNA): TGTGCCGGAGGGGTCCCAATCATGAACACTGAAGCTTTCTTT. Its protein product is CAGGVPIMNTEAFF.

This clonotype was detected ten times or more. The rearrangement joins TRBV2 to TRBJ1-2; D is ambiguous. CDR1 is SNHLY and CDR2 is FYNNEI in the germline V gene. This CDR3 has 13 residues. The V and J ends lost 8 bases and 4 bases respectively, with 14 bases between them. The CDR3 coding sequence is TGTGCCAGCGCGGAATCATCGGGCTATGGCTACACCTTC. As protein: CASAESSGYGYTF.

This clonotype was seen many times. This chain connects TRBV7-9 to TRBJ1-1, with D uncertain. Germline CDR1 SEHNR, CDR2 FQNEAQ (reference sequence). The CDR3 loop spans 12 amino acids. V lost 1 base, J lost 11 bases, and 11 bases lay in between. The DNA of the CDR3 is TGTGCCAGCAGCTTAGGGGTACCCATGGCTTTCTTT. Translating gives CASSLGVPMAFF.

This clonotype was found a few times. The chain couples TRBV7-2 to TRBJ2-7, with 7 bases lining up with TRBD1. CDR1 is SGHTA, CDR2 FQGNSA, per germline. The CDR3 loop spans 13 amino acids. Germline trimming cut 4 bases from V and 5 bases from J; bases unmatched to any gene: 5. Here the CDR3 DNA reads TGTGCCAGCAGCTACCCTACAGGGGACGAGCAGTACTTC. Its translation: CASSYPTGDEQYF.

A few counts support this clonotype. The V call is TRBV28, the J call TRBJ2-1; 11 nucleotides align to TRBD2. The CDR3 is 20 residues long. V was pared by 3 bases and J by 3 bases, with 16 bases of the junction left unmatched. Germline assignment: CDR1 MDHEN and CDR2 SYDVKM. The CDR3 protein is CASSFLTFDWGTSGYNEQFF. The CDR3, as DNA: TGTGCCAGCAGTTTTTTAACGTTTGATTGGGGGACTAGCGGCTACAATGAGCAGTTCTTC.